The following is a T cell receptor beta chain sequence with its context. This entry belongs to a study of PD-1 blockade in classical Hodgkin lymphoma. Study in general: Patients were given intravenous nivolumab, 3 mg/kg, every 2 weeks.

From germline, CDR1 is SGHRS and CDR2 YFSETQ. The length of the CDR3 is 15 residues. The V gene end was trimmed by 3 bases and the J gene end by 6 bases; junction bases not matched to a gene: 4. Time point defined: cycle 4 day 1 (C4D1), after about 6 weeks of nivolumab. Relapse after autologous stem cell transplantation occurred in every patient, and brentuximab vedotin exposure varied. The study recorded best responses of complete response, partial response or progressive disease. The data were produced by immunoSEQ multiplex PCR, yet TCRdb's version contains in-frame clones alone and is incomplete. The data show approximately 84,000 clones, 83% seen once.

The source was peripheral blood mononuclear cells (PBMCs), collected before the fourth cycle of nivolumab. This chain joins TRBV5-1 and TRBJ2-1, with 12 bases identical to TRBD2. The source of this sequence is a human donor with classical Hodgkin lymphoma. The CDR3 nucleotides read TGCGCCAGCAGCTCTAGCGGGAGGGCTGGCAATGAGCAGTTCTTC. Residues: CASSSSGRAGNEQFF. Variable domain in full (rest from reference TRBV5-1 and TRBJ2-1): KAGVTQTPRYLIKTRGQQVTLSCSPISGHRSVSWYQQTPGQGLQFLFEYFSETQRNKGNFPGRFSGRQFSNSRSEMNVSTLELGDSALYLCASSSSGRAGNEQFFGPGTRLTVL.